This entry concerns a single TCR beta chain. Antigen: not known. This CDR3 is built from 15 residues. V shed 7 bases and J shed 2 bases, with 17 bases lying between them. Looked up from germline, CDR1 is MNHEY and CDR2 is SMNVEV (reference sequence). This entry belongs to a study of molecular identifiers for immune sequencing clone quantification. Overall study findings and caveats: Identical TCR molecules sharing a barcode could underestimate highly expanded clone sizes.

Naive CD8 sequencing libraries were generated from approximately 22,000 to 940,000 sorted cells, with 10%, 30% or 50% RNA as input. Naive CD8 T cells were picked out by sorting for CD8+CD4-CCR7+CD45RA+. Using its own MiXCR run on the PCR reads, TCRdb lists one record per CDR3 protein. This table has 400,000 to 600,000 distinct CDR3 sequences, 20% to 25% appearing once. The chain joins TRBV27 to TRBJ2-5; D not certain. The sequenced sample consisted of naive CD8+ T cells from blood, with Jurkat cell RNA spiked in. The subset is: FACS-sorted CD8+CD4-CCR7+CD45RA+ naive T cells. The receptor was isolated from a human donor in good health. Some libraries in this study had Jurkat cell RNA spiked in. CDR3 sequence (DNA): TGTGCCAGCACCCCCTCCAGACACGTTCAAGAGACCCAGTACTTC. Protein product: CASTPSRHVQETQYF.